These 24 T cell receptor beta chains originate from one sample sequenced in a study of cytomegalovirus exposure and HLA in healthy donors. PCR involved 60 Vbeta and 13 Jbeta primers. Produced via immunoSEQ multiplex PCR; TCRdb's table is partial and in-frame only. The sample lists 150,000 to 180,000 clones, around 72% occurring once. The sequenced material came from PBMCs. The receptors shown here come from a man between 18 and 29 years old in good health and CMV-seronegative.

The V and J genes are TRBV29-1 and TRBJ2-7, with a possible D match to TRBD2 (5 bases). CDR3 size: 15 residues. The germline V gene encodes CDR1 SQVTM and CDR2 ANQGSEA. V lost 0 bases and J lost 3, with 15 bases in between. The CDR3 DNA follows: TGCAGCGTTGAAGATCTGGAGGAGGAAAACTACGAGCAGTACTTC. It translates to CSVEDLEEENYEQYF.

The rearrangement uses TRBV12-5 and TRBJ1-6; TRBD1 might be the D (5 bases). Germline V gene lookup returns CDR1 LGHNT and CDR2 FRNRAP. V dropped 7 bases and J dropped 7 bases, with 11 bases sitting between them. The CDR3 extends over 13 amino acids. CDR3 coding DNA: TGTGCTAGTGCCGCAGACAGAAATTCACCCCTCCACTTT. This gives the protein CASAADRNSPLHF.

The V gene is TRBV10-3, the J gene TRBJ2-3, with TRBD2 as a possible D gene (6 bases). Germline lookup yields CDR1 ENHRY and CDR2 SYGVKD. The CDR3 has 16 residues. V was pared by 6 bases and J by 2 bases, with 18 bases between. This CDR3 reads CAIRTTSKRFTDTQYF. CDR3 nucleotide sequence: TGTGCCATCAGGACTACTAGCAAAAGGTTCACAGATACGCAGTATTTT.

This clone showed up just once. The chain recombines TRBV28 with TRBJ1-1, with D perhaps matching TRBD1 (6 bases). The CDR3 sequence is 15 residues long. Trimming pared 3 bases from V and 4 bases from J, leaving 15 bases between. CDR1 and CDR2 from the germline V gene are MDHEN and SYDVKM. The CDR3 DNA is TGTGCCAGCAGTTTTCAGGGGATTGGTAGCACTGAAGCTTTCTTT. This sequence encodes CASSFQGIGSTEAFF.

The chain couples TRBV5-8 to TRBJ1-4; 9 bases map to TRBD1. Looked up from germline, CDR1 is SGHTS and CDR2 is YDEGEE. This CDR3 has 16 residues. Trimming cost V 0 bases and J 2 bases; bases outside gene matches: 2. This CDR3 reads CASSLGTGGTNEKLFF. CDR3 sequence (DNA): TGTGCCAGCAGCTTGGGTACAGGGGGCACTAATGAAAAACTGTTTTTT.

The chain links TRBV7-2 to TRBJ1-2; 9 bases agree with TRBD1. The CDR3 loop spans 15 amino acids. Germline V lookup: CDR1 SGHTA, CDR2 FQGNSA. V trimming: 5 bases; J trimming: 5 bases; junction bases outside the gene matches: 9. In nucleotides, the CDR3 is TGTGCCAGCAGCCCCGGGACAGGGCCGGGGTATGGCTACACCTTC. It is translated as CASSPGTGPGYGYTF.

The sample holds a few counts of this clone. The chain is built from TRBV11-3 and TRBJ1-6, with D possibly being TRBD1 (5 bases). The ends were cut back, 1 base at V and 8 bases at J, with 18 bases in the middle. Germline CDR1 and CDR2: SGHNT and YENEEA. This CDR3 comprises 17 residues. In DNA, the CDR3 is TGTGCCAGCAGCTTAGCGGGGGAGGGTCCTAAAGATTCACCCCTCCACTTT. This translates into CASSLAGEGPKDSPLHF.

The J gene is TRBJ1-2, the V gene TRBV7-9; 8 bases line up with TRBD1. The CDR3 contains 14 residues. CDR1 and CDR2 from the germline V gene are SEHNR and FQNEAQ (reference sequence). The trim removed 2 bases at V and 8 bases at J, leaving 7 bases unmatched. CDR3 loop: CASSLLTGQGGYTF. The CDR3 bases are TGTGCCAGCAGCTTATTAACCGGACAGGGAGGCTACACCTTC.

This clone was observed a few times. The V gene is TRBV7-8, the J gene TRBJ2-2; 8 bases agree with TRBD2. The germline V gene has CDR1 SGHVS and CDR2 FQNEAQ. J gave up 1 base and V 5 bases, and 9 bases lay outside the gene matches. The CDR3 totals 17 residues. The CDR3: CASSPRTSPKNTGELFF. CDR3 DNA: TGTGCCAGCAGCCCGCGGACTAGCCCTAAGAACACCGGGGAGCTGTTTTTT.

The chain employs TRBV4-1 and TRBJ2-5; 8 positions match TRBD2. Unmatched junction bases numbered 8, after V lost 1 base and J lost 4 bases. This CDR3 is built from 16 residues. Germline CDR1 reads MGHRA; CDR2 reads YSYEKL. In DNA, the CDR3 is TGCGCCAGCAGCCAAGGTAGCGGGACTCGAGGAGAGACCCAGTACTTC. Translated, it gives CASSQGSGTRGETQYF.

A few counts support this clone. The genes are TRBV6-6 and TRBJ2-5; TRBD2 might be the D (5 bases). TRBJ2-7 matches the DNA end more closely, so the J call is doubtful. Germline CDR1 is MNHNY and CDR2 is SVGAGI (reference sequence). This CDR3 spans 15 amino acids. This CDR3 is CASTNPARGSYEQYF. CDR3 DNA: TGTGCCAGCACCAACCCCGCTAGAGGGAGCTACGAGCAGTACTTC.

This chain uses TRBV28 with TRBJ1-5, with 8 bases matching TRBD1. V lost 5 bases to trimming and J lost 8 bases; unmatched junction nucleotides: 8. The CDR3 is 14 amino acids. Germline assignment: CDR1 MDHEN and CDR2 SYDVKM. This CDR3 reads CASSARQGWKPQHF. The CDR3 nucleotides are TGTGCCAGCAGTGCCCGACAGGGGTGGAAGCCCCAGCATTTT.

The chain joins TRBV4-3 to TRBJ2-1; 14 bases map to TRBD2. V shed 5 bases and J 7 bases; nucleotides not matched to a gene: 7. Germline lookup yields CDR1 LGHNA and CDR2 YSLEER. The CDR3 length is 16 residues. CDR3 loop: CASSNTGTSGRNEQFF. CDR3 coding DNA: TGCGCCAGCAGCAACACCGGGACTAGCGGGAGAAATGAGCAGTTCTTC.

The genes are TRBV4-1 and TRBJ2-2; possibly TRBD2 for D (5 bases). Trimming removed 0 bases at V and 6 bases at J, with 14 bases between. Germline V gene sequence: CDR1 MGHRA, CDR2 YSYEKL. This CDR3 region has 16 residues. CDR3 loop: CASSQDPWERSGELFF. CDR3 sequence (DNA): TGCGCCAGCAGCCAAGATCCGTGGGAGAGGTCCGGGGAGCTGTTTTTT.

This rearrangement joins TRBV2 to TRBJ2-3, with 8 bases fitting TRBD2. Germline V gene sequence: CDR1 SNHLY, CDR2 FYNNEI. This CDR3 spans 16 amino acids. Losses at the gene ends were 2 bases for V and 9 bases for J; bases not matched to a gene: 13. The CDR3 region has the DNA TGTGCCAGCAGTGAATCGGGGGGGACGGGGAGGGAGACGCAGTATTTT. It specifies CASSESGGTGRETQYF.

The J gene is TRBJ1-5, the V gene TRBV19; the D is unclear. This CDR3 is 16 amino acids long. V was pared by 5 bases and J by 0 bases, with 14 bases between. The V gene's germline CDR1 is LNHDA and CDR2 SQIVND (reference sequence). The CDR3 sequence: CASSPYKDYSNQPQHF. In DNA form, the CDR3 reads TGTGCCAGTAGTCCCTACAAGGACTATAGCAATCAGCCCCAGCATTTT.

The rearrangement links TRBV7-9 to TRBJ1-3; maybe TRBD1 (5 bases). V dropped 3 bases and J dropped 2 bases, with 11 bases sitting between them. CDR1 and CDR2 from the germline V gene are SEHNR and FQNEAQ (reference sequence). The CDR3 totals 15 residues. This CDR3 is CASSFEGRAGNTIYF. CDR3 nucleotide sequence: TGTGCCAGCAGCTTTGAGGGGAGGGCTGGAAACACCATATATTTT.

This chain links TRBV18 with TRBJ1-1; D is perhaps TRBD1 (5 bases). CDR1 and CDR2 (germline): KGHSH, LQKENI. The CDR3 consists of 14 residues. V was trimmed by 3 bases and J by 3 bases, leaving 11 bases between them. CDR3 loop: CASSPRSGDTEAFF. The CDR3 nucleotides read TGTGCCAGCTCACCCAGGTCGGGGGACACTGAAGCTTTCTTT.

As to this clone: The junction does not match germline at one end; this may be a read error. This chain links TRBV7-9 with TRBJ2-1; TRBD2 agrees at 7 bases. The CDR3 has 16 amino acids. The V gene's germline CDR1 is SEHNR and CDR2 FQNEAQ (reference sequence). CDR3 sequence (DNA): TGTGCCAGCAGCTTAGCAGGGAGGGTCTCCAACAATGAGCAGTTCTTC. Amino acids: CASSLAGRVSNNEQFF. The whole variable domain, remainder taken from reference TRBV7-9 and TRBJ2-1, is DTGVSQNPRHKITKRGQNVTFRCDPISEHNRLYWYRQTLGQGPEFLTYFQNEAQLEKSRLLSDRFSAERPKGSFSTLEIQRTEQGDSAMYLCASSLAGRVSNNEQFFGPGTRLTVL.

The chain is built from TRBV13 and TRBJ2-7; the match to TRBD2 covers 15 bases. Looked up from germline, CDR1 is PRHDT and CDR2 is FYEKMQ (reference sequence). V shed 5 bases, J shed 7 bases, and the junction held 9 bases outside the gene matches. This CDR3 has 16 amino acids. The CDR3 here is CASSLGLAGGLGEQYF. In DNA form, the CDR3 reads TGTGCCAGCAGCCTCGGACTAGCGGGAGGGCTCGGGGAGCAGTACTTC. Filled out from reference TRBV13 and TRBJ2-7, the complete variable domain reads AAGVIQSPRHLIKEKRETATLKCYPIPRHDTVYWYQQGPGQDPQFLISFYEKMQSDKGSIPDRFSAQQFSDYHSELNMSSLELGDSALYFCASSLGLAGGLGEQYFGPGTRLTVT.

The J gene is TRBJ2-5, the V gene TRBV19; 9 bases map to TRBD1. CDR1 LNHDA and CDR2 SQIVND come from the germline V gene (reference sequence). There are 15 residues in the CDR3. The V and J ends lost 6 bases and 4 bases, in that order; junction bases with no gene match: 9. The CDR3 loop is CASSPTGGQLETQYF. The DNA of the CDR3 is TGTGCCAGTAGCCCGACAGGGGGACAGTTAGAGACCCAGTACTTC.

V gene TRBV5-4 combines with J gene TRBJ2-5; 7 bases are a match to TRBD2. The J call is uncertain, as TRBJ2-7 better fits the DNA end. The CDR3 spans 14 residues. Germline V CDR1 and CDR2: SGHNT, YYREEE (reference sequence). This CDR3 reads CASSPSGMSYEQYF. CDR3 nucleotide sequence: TGTGCCAGCAGCCCTAGCGGCATGTCCTACGAGCAGTACTTC.

As DNA, the CDR3 is TGTGCCAGCCGTACGATCGGGGGGGCTTACTACGAGCAGTACTTC. Translation: CASRTIGGAYYEQYF. This chain connects TRBV27 to TRBJ2-7, with 8 nucleotides matching TRBD2. Germline V gene lookup returns CDR1 MNHEY and CDR2 SMNVEV (reference sequence). The CDR3 has 15 residues. The trim removed 8 bases at V and 3 bases at J, leaving 12 bases unmatched.

This sequence joins TRBV25-1 and TRBJ1-4; 11 bases match TRBD1. Germline values: CDR1 MGHDK, CDR2 SYGVNS. Trimming at V came to 0 bases and at J to 6 bases, leaving 9 bases not matched to a gene. The CDR3 runs 18 residues. This CDR3 reads CASSEYRKGGQGDEKLFF. DNA of the CDR3: TGTGCCAGCAGTGAATATAGAAAGGGGGGACAGGGGGATGAAAAACTGTTTTTT.